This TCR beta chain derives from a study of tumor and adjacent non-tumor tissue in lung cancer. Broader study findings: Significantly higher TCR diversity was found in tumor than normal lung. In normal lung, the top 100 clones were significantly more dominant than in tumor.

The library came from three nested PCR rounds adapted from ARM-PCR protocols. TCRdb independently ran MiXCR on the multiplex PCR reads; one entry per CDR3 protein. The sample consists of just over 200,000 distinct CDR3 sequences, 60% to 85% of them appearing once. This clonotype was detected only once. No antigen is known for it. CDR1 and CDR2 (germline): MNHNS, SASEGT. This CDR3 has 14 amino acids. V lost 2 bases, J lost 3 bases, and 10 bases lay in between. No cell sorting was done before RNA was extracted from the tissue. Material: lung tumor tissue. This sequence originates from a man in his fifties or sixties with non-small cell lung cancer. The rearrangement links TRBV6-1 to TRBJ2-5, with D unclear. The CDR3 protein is CASSETGREETQYF. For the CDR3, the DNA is TGTGCCAGCAGTGAAACGGGCAGAGAAGAGACCCAGTACTTC.